Below, 16 T cell receptor beta chains from the same sample are listed, as sequenced in a study of beta chain features in type 1 diabetes. Expressed TCRB transcripts were sequenced because the isolated RNA had all been reverse transcribed beforehand. The table came from immunoSEQ multiplex PCR; TCRdb's copy has only in-frame clones and leaves some out. The repertoire includes roughly 120,000 clones, approximately 37% of them detected once, and 0.065% sits in the top ten. The sample was stem cell memory CD4+ T cells from blood. The receptors derive from a woman aged 18-29 years in good health.

The chain recombines TRBV30 with TRBJ2-7; 7 bases map to TRBD2. V trimming: 3 bases; J trimming: 0 bases; junction bases outside the gene matches: 5. Germline values: CDR1 GTSNPN, CDR2 SVGIG (reference sequence). The CDR3 is made up of 14 amino acids. The CDR3 protein is CAWRAGAGSYEQYF. The CDR3 region has the DNA TGTGCCTGGAGGGCGGGAGCGGGCTCCTACGAGCAGTACTTC.

The chain couples TRBV5-1 to TRBJ1-1, with D perhaps TRBD1 (6 bases). There are 16 residues in the CDR3. V lost 0 bases, J lost 1 base, and 13 bases lay in between. The germline CDR1 and CDR2 sequences are SGHRS and YFSETQ. This chain's CDR3 is CASSLAARGPNTEAFF. The CDR3 nucleotides read TGCGCCAGCAGCTTGGCCGCCAGGGGCCCGAACACTGAAGCTTTCTTT.

V gene TRBV5-1 combines with J gene TRBJ1-3, with 8 bases identical to TRBD1. Germline values: CDR1 SGHRS, CDR2 YFSETQ. Trimming cost V 4 bases and J 4 bases; bases outside gene matches: 4. This CDR3 contains 14 residues. The CDR3: CASSAGQEGNTIYF. The CDR3 DNA sequence: TGCGCCAGCAGCGCGGGACAGGAGGGAAACACCATATATTTT.

V usage is TRBV18 and J usage is TRBJ1-1; the D gene is possibly TRBD1 (5 bases). Germline V CDR1 and CDR2: KGHSH, LQKENI. V lost 5 bases and J lost 1, with 14 bases in between. The CDR3 has 15 amino acids. The CDR3 here is CASSGGKHQNTEAFF. As DNA, the CDR3 is TGTGCCAGCTCAGGGGGGAAGCATCAGAACACTGAAGCTTTCTTT.

The rearrangement links TRBV5-8 to TRBJ2-7; no reliable D call. Per the germline V gene, CDR1 is SGHTS and CDR2 is YDEGEE. The CDR3 has 16 amino acids. Deletions cut 1 base from V and 3 bases from J, with 17 bases between. The CDR3 spells CASSLRSGATVYEQYF. In DNA form, the CDR3 reads TGTGCCAGCAGCTTGCGGTCAGGCGCTACAGTCTACGAGCAGTACTTC.

This chain connects TRBV7-9 to TRBJ2-1; 7 positions agree with TRBD1. The CDR3 loop spans 14 amino acids. Germline V CDR1 and CDR2: SEHNR, FQNEAQ (reference sequence). V dropped 5 bases and J dropped 9; count of bases not matched to a gene: 10. The CDR3 sequence: CASSRGQRRSEQFF. The CDR3, as DNA: TGTGCCAGCAGCAGGGGACAGCGACGTAGTGAGCAGTTCTTC.

This clone has only a few counts. In DNA, the CDR3 is TGTGCCAGCGGGTCCTTTGCAGCGGGAGCTTACGAGCAGTACTTC. Translating it yields CASGSFAAGAYEQYF. The rearrangement links TRBV27 to TRBJ2-7, with 8 bases that match TRBD2. The junction had 13 bases not matched to a gene; V was cut back by 8 bases and J by 4 bases. The CDR3 is 15 amino acids. Germline V gene sequence: CDR1 MNHEY, CDR2 SMNVEV (reference sequence).

This rearrangement joins TRBV7-6 to TRBJ1-1; D is ambiguous. The germline CDR1 and CDR2 sequences are SGHVS and FNYEAQ. The CDR3 has 15 residues. V was trimmed by 4 bases and J by 4 bases, leaving 16 bases between them. In DNA, the CDR3 is TGTGCCAGCAGCTCTTCGACACCCATGAGCACTGAAGCTTTCTTT. It translates to CASSSSTPMSTEAFF.

The rearrangement links TRBV10-3 to TRBJ2-5, with D perhaps TRBD2 (5 bases). The V gene's germline CDR1 is ENHRY and CDR2 SYGVKD. V was pared by 11 bases and J by 8 bases, with 21 bases between. CDR3 length equals 13 residues. The CDR3 loop is CAHAHDREYTQYF. The CDR3 coding sequence is TGTGCCCACGCACATGATCGGGAATATACCCAGTACTTC.

The chain is built from TRBV2 and TRBJ1-5; 8 nucleotides line up with TRBD1. This CDR3 is built from 14 residues. V lost 7 bases and J lost 3; bases outside the gene matches: 5. In germline, CDR1 is SNHLY, CDR2 FYNNEI. The CDR3 loop reads CASTLDRANQPQHF. CDR3 DNA: TGTGCCAGCACCCTGGACAGGGCCAATCAGCCCCAGCATTTT.

This clone appeared a few times. The rearrangement links TRBV4-1 to TRBJ2-7; TRBD1 aligns across 7 bases. Trimming took 2 bases from V and 6 from J; bases not matched to a gene: 7. Germline V CDR1 and CDR2: MGHRA, YSYEKL. This CDR3 has 14 amino acids. CDR3 sequence: CASSQQQGKGEQYF. The CDR3 nucleotides read TGCGCCAGCAGCCAACAACAGGGGAAGGGCGAGCAGTACTTC.

The chain combines TRBV30 with TRBJ2-1; perhaps TRBD2 as D (6 bases). Germline-derived CDR1 and CDR2 are GTSNPN and SVGIG (reference sequence). The CDR3 runs to 15 residues. Trimming took off 3 bases at V and 5 bases at J, with 17 bases between the two ends. The CDR3 DNA reads TGTGCCTGGAGGGGGGACCGGGACTTAGACAATGAGCAGTTCTTC. It codes for CAWRGDRDLDNEQFF.

The V gene is TRBV6-6, the J gene TRBJ2-3, with no clear D. There are 14 residues in the CDR3. With 6 bases removed from V and 6 bases from J, the gap between germline ends came to 16 bases. Germline V gives CDR1 MNHNY, CDR2 SVGAGI (reference sequence). CDR3: CASRTHLGSDTQYF. CDR3 DNA: TGTGCCAGCAGGACCCACCTAGGTAGTGATACGCAGTATTTT.

This chain links TRBV6-1 with TRBJ2-3; TRBD2 might be the D (6 bases). Germline V CDR1 and CDR2: MNHNS, SASEGT. Trimming shortened V by 7 bases and J by 2 bases, and 13 bases separated the two germline ends. This CDR3 is 14 amino acids long. The CDR3 loop is CASIRGLSTDTQYF. Written as DNA, the CDR3 is TGTGCCAGCATTCGGGGACTCTCCACAGATACGCAGTATTTT.

The rearrangement uses TRBV7-3 and TRBJ1-1, with unresolved D. V was cut by 0 bases and J by 4 bases, with 12 bases left in between. The CDR3 spans 15 residues. Germline values: CDR1 SGHTA, CDR2 FQGTGA. CDR3 nucleotides: TGTGCCAGCAGCTTAACCTCGGGGTTTGGCACTGAAGCTTTCTTT. It yields the protein CASSLTSGFGTEAFF.

This clone was seen a few times. Other nucleotide sequences from this sample produce the same CDR3. V and J are TRBV18 and TRBJ2-1; 9 bases map to TRBD1. The CDR3 is made up of 14 amino acids. The V and J ends lost 3 bases and 4 bases, in that order; junction bases with no gene match: 1. From germline, CDR1 is KGHSH and CDR2 LQKENI. CDR3 nucleotide sequence: TGTGCCAGCTCACCGGGGACAGGGTACAATGAGCAGTTCTTC. Its protein is CASSPGTGYNEQFF.